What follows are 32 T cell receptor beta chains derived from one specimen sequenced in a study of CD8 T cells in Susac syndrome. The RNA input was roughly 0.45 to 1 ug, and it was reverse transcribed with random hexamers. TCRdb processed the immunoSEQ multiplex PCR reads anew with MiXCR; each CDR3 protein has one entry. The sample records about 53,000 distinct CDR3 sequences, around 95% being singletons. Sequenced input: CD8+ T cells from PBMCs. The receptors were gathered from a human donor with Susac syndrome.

The CDR3 nucleotides read TGTGCCAGCAGCCAAGATCTCCTAAGAGCAGATACGCAGTATTTT. Protein: CASSQDLLRADTQYF. V usage is TRBV3-1 and J usage is TRBJ2-3; D is unresolved. The CDR3 is made up of 15 amino acids. V shed 0 bases and J shed 4 bases, with 11 bases lying between them. From germline, CDR1 is LGHDT and CDR2 YNNKEL (reference sequence).

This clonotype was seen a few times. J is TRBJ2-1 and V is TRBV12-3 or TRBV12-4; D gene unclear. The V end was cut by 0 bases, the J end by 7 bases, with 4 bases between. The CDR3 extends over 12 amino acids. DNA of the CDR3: TGTGCCAGCAGTTTAGCCCGGAATGAGCAGTTCTTC. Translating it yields CASSLARNEQFF.

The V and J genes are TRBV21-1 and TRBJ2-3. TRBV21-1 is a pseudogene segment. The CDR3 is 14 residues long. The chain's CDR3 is CASSKEQYTDTQYF. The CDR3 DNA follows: TGTGCCAGCAGCAAAGAGCAGTACACAGATACGCAGTATTTT.

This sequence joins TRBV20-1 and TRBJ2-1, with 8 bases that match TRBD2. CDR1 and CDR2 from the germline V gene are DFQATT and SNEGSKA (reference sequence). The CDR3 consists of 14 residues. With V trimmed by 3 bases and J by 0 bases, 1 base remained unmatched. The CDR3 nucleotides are TGCAGTGCTAGTAGCGGGGTCTCCTACAATGAGCAGTTCTTC. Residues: CSASSGVSYNEQFF.

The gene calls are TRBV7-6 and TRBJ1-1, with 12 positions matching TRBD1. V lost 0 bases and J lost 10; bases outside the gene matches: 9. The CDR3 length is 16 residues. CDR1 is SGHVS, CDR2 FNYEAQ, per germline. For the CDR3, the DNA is TGTGCCAGCAGCTTAGCGTCGGGACAGGGGGCTCACGGAGCTTTCTTT. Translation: CASSLASGQGAHGAFF.

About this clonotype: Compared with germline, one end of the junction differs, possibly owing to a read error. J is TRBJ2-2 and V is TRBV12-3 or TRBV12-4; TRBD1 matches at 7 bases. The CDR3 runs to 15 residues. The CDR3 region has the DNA TGTGCCAGCAACTCTATGACAGGGAACACCGGGGACCTGTTTTTT. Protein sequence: CASNSMTGNTGDLFF.

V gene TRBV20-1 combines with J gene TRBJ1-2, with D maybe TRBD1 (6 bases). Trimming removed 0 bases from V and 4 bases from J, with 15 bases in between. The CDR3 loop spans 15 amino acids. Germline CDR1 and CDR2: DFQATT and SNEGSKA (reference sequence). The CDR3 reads CSARDLAGEGYGYTF. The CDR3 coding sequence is TGCAGTGCTAGAGATCTGGCAGGGGAAGGCTATGGCTACACCTTC.

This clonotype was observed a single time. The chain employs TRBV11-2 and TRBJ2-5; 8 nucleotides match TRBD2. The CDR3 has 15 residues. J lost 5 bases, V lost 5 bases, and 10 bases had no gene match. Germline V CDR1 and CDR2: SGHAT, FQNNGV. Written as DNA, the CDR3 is TGTGCCAGCAGCGATGCGTACGGGGGGGCCGAGACCCAGTACTTC. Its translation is CASSDAYGGAETQYF.

CDR3 region: CASRRWAAGELFF. DNA for the CDR3: TGTGCCAGCAGACGGTGGGCGGCCGGGGAGCTGTTTTTT. The V and J genes are TRBV14 and TRBJ2-2, with D unresolved. The CDR3 has 13 residues. Per the germline V gene, CDR1 is SGHDN and CDR2 is FVKESK. V was cut by 6 bases and J by 6 bases, with 11 bases left in between.

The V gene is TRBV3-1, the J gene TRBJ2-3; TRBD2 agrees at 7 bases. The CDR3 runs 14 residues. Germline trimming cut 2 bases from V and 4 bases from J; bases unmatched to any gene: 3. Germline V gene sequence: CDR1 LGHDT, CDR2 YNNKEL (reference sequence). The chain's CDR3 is CASSQYLAADTQYF. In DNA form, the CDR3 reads TGTGCCAGCAGCCAATACCTAGCGGCAGATACGCAGTATTTT.

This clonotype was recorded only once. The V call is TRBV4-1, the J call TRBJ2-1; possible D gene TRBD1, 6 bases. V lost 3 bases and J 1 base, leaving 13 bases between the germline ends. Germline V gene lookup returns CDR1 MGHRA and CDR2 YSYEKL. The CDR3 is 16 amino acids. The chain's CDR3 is CASSHTDSGSYNEQFF. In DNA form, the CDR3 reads TGCGCCAGCAGCCACACGGACAGCGGATCCTACAATGAGCAGTTCTTC.

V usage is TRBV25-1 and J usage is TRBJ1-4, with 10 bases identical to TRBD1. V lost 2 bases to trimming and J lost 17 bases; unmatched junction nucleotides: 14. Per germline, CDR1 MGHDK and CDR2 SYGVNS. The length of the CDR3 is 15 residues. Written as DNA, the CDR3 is TGTGCCAGCAGTGAAGGGGGGACAGGGGAAAGGGCTAACTTTTTT. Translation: CASSEGGTGERANFF.

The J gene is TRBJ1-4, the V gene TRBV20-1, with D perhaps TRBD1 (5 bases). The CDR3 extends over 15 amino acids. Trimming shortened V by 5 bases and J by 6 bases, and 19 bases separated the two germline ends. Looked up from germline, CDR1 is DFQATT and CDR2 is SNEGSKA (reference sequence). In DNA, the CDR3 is TGCAGTGCTGACTTGGGGACCTCATTAGATGAAAAACTGTTTTTT. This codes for CSADLGTSLDEKLFF.

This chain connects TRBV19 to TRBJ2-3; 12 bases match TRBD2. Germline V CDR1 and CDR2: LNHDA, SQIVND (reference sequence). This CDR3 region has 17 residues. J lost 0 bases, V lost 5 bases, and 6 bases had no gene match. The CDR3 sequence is CASSGRGLAGSTDTQYF. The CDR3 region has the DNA TGTGCCAGTAGTGGCCGCGGACTAGCGGGGAGCACAGATACGCAGTATTTT.

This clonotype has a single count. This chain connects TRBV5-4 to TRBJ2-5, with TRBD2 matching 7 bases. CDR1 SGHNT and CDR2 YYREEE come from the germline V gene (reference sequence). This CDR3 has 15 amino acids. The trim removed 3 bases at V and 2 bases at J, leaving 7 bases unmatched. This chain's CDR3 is CASSYPASGQETQYF. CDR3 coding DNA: TGTGCCAGCAGCTATCCGGCTAGCGGACAAGAGACCCAGTACTTC.

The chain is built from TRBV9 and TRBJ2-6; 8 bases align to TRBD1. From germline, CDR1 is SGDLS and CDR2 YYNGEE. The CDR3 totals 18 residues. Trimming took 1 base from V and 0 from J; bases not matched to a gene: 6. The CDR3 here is CASSVSGTGRSGANVLTF. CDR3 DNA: TGTGCCAGCAGCGTATCCGGGACAGGTCGCTCTGGGGCCAACGTCCTGACTTTC.

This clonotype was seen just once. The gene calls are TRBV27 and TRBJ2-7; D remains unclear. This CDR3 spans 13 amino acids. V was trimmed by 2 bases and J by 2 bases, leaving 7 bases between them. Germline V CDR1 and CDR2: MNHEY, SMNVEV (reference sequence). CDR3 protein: CASSLQPTYEQYF. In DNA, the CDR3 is TGTGCCAGCAGTTTACAGCCTACCTACGAGCAGTACTTC.

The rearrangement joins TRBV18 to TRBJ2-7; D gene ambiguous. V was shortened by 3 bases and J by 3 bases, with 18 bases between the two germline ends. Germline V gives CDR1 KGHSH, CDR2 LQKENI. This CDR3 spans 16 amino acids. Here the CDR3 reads CASSPSDHLLHYEQYF. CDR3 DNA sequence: TGTGCCAGCTCACCCTCGGATCACCTCCTACACTACGAGCAGTACTTC.

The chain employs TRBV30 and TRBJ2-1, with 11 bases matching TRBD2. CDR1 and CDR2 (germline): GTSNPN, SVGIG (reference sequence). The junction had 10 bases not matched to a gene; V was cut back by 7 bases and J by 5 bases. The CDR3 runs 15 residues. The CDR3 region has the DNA TGTGCCTCCTCACGACGACTAGCGGGGAACAATGAGCAGTTCTTC. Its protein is CASSRRLAGNNEQFF.

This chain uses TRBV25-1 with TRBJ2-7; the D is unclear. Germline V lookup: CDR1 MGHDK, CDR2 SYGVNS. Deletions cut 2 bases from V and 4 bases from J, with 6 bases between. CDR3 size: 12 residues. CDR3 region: CASSEDGYEQYF. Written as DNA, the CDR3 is TGTGCCAGCAGTGAAGACGGGTACGAGCAGTACTTC.

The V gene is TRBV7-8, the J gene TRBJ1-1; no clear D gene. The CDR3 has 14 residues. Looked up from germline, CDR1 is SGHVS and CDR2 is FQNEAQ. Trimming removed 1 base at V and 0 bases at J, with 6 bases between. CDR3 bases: TGTGCCAGCAGCTTAGTGGAGATGAACACTGAAGCTTTCTTT. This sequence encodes CASSLVEMNTEAFF.

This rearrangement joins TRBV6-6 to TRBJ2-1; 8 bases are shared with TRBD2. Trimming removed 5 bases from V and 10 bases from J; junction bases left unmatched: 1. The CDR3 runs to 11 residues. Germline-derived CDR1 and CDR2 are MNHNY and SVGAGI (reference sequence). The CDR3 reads CASSIAGEQFF. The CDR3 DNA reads TGTGCCAGCAGTATAGCGGGGGAGCAGTTCTTC.

CDR3 amino acids: CACRARNTEAFF. Here the CDR3 DNA reads TGTGCCTGCCGGGCCAGGAACACTGAAGCTTTCTTT. The chain employs TRBV30 and TRBJ1-1; the D is unclear. Trimming left V 6 bases short and J 1 base short, with 9 bases between. This CDR3 region has 12 residues. Germline CDR1 reads GTSNPN; CDR2 reads SVGIG (reference sequence). Combining the CDR3 with reference TRBV30 and TRBJ1-1 gives the whole variable domain SQTIHQWPATLVQPVGSPLSLECTVEGTSNPNLYWYRQAAGRGLQLLFYSVGIGQISSEVPQNLSASRPQDRQFILSSKKLLLSDSGFYLCACRARNTEAFFGQGTRLTVV.

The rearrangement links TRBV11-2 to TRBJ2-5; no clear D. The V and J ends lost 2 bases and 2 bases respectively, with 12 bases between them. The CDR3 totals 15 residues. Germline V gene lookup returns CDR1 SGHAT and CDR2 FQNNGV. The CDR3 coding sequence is TGTGCCAGCAGCTTATATTTCGGAGATCAAGAGACCCAGTACTTC. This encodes CASSLYFGDQETQYF. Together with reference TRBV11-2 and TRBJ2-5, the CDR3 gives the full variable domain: EAGVAQSPRYKIIEKRQSVAFWCNPISGHATLYWYQQILGQGPKLLIQFQNNGVVDDSQLPKDRFSAERLKGVDSTLKIQPAKLEDSAVYLCASSLYFGDQETQYFGPGTRLLVL.

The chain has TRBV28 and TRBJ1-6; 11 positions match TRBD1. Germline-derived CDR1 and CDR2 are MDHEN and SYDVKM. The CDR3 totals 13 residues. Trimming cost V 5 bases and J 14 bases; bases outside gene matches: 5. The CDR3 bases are TGTGCCAGCAGTGGACAGGGGGCTCAGTCCCTCCACTTT. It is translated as CASSGQGAQSLHF.

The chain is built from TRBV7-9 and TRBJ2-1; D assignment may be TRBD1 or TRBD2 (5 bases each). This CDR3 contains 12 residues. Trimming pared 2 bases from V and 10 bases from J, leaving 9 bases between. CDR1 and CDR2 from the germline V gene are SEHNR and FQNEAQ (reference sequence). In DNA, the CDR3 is TGTGCCAGCAGCTTACTAGGGGACGAGCAGTTCTTC. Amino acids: CASSLLGDEQFF.

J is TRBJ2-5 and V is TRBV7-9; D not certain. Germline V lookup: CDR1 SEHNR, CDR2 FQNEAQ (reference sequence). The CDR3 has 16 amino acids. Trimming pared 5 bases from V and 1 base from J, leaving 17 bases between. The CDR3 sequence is CASSPPSGLLQETQYF. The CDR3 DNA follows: TGTGCCAGCAGCCCCCCGTCCGGGCTACTCCAAGAGACCCAGTACTTC.

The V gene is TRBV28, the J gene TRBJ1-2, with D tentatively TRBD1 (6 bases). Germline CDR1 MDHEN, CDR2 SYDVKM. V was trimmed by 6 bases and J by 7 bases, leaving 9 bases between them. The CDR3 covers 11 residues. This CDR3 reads CASSPRGGYTF. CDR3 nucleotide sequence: TGTGCCAGCAGCCCCAGGGGTGGCTACACCTTC.

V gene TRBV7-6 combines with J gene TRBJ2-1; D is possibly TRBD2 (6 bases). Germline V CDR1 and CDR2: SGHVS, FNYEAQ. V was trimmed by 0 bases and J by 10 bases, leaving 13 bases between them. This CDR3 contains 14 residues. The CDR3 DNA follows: TGTGCCAGCAGCTTAGCAACAGGCGGGAAGGAGCAGTTCTTC. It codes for CASSLATGGKEQFF.

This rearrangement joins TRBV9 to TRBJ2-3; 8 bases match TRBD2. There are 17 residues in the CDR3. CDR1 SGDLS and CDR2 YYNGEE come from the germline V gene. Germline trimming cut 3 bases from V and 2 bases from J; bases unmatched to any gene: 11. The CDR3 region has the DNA TGTGCCAGCAGCGACAACTCTCGGGGGGGCGACACAGATACGCAGTATTTT. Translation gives CASSDNSRGGDTDTQYF.

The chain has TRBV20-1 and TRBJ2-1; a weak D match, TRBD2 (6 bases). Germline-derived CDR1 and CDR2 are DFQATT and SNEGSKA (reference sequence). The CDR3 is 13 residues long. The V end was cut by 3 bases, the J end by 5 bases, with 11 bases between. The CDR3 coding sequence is TGCAGTGCTAGTGTGGGACTCAACAATGAGCAGTTCTTC. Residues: CSASVGLNNEQFF.

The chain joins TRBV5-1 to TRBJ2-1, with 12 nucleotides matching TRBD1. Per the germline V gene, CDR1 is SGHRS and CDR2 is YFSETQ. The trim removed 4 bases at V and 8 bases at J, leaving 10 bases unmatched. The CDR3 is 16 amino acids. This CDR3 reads CASSRGRDRGLHEQFF. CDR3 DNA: TGCGCCAGCAGCCGAGGCCGGGACAGGGGGCTCCATGAGCAGTTCTTC.